Listed here are 14 T cell receptor beta chains from one sample, sequenced in a study of OX40 agonist ivuxolimab in advanced cancers. Library generation was performed with the immunoSEQ multiplex PCR assay. In its TCRdb copy, this immuneACCESS table keeps in-frame sequences only and misses some clones. Where compared with another copy, unresolved V genes explain less than half of these, and the others have no known cause. The sample table shows approximately 60,000 clones, and over 75% are seen once. The top ten clonotypes cover around 2.1% of the sample. The sample was CD4+ or CD8+ T cells sorted from blood, taken in a trial of the OX40 agonist ivuxolimab. The source is an adult with an advanced solid tumor such as melanoma, head and neck, liver or kidney cancer.

The chain couples TRBV5-6 to TRBJ2-7; D ambiguous. The CDR3 is made up of 11 amino acids. Trimming removed 4 bases at V and 3 bases at J, with 5 bases between. Germline values: CDR1 SGHDT, CDR2 YYEEEE. The CDR3 here is CASSGYYEQYF. The CDR3 DNA sequence: TGTGCCAGCAGCGGATACTACGAGCAGTACTTC.

The chain is built from TRBV10-1 and TRBJ1-4; D gene ambiguous. The CDR3 has 14 amino acids. Trimming stripped 6 bases from V and 8 bases from J, with 16 bases between. The germline V gene encodes CDR1 WNHNN and CDR2 SYGVQD (reference sequence). The CDR3 is CASRRRRVDEKLFF. The CDR3 nucleotides are TGCGCCAGCAGAAGGAGGAGAGTTGACGAAAAACTGTTTTTT.

This chain uses TRBV19 with TRBJ2-7; 9 nucleotides match TRBD1. With 4 bases clipped from V and 0 bases from J, the junction kept 4 bases outside the gene matches. The CDR3 has 15 residues. CDR1 and CDR2 (germline): LNHDA, SQIVND (reference sequence). In DNA, the CDR3 is TGTGCCAGTAGTAGCGGACAGGGGTCCTCCTACGAGCAGTACTTC. This gives the protein CASSSGQGSSYEQYF.

The V gene is TRBV7-2, the J gene TRBJ2-3, with TRBD2 identical over 11 bases. Germline V gene sequence: CDR1 SGHTA, CDR2 FQGNSA. This CDR3 contains 15 residues. J was trimmed by 4 bases and V by 5 bases; bases with no gene match: 5. The CDR3, as DNA: TGTGCCAGCAGCCGACTAGCGGGGAGGGCAGATACGCAGTATTTT. Amino acid sequence: CASSRLAGRADTQYF.

The chain uses TRBV5-1 and TRBJ2-2; D might be TRBD1 or TRBD2, each matching 5 bases. CDR3 size: 14 residues. CDR1 is SGHRS and CDR2 is YFSETQ in the germline V gene. V lost 4 bases to trimming and J lost 4 bases, with 11 bases between them. CDR3 sequence (DNA): TGCGCCAGCAGCCGAAGTGGGGGCACCGGGGAGCTGTTTTTT. It specifies CASSRSGGTGELFF.

The V and J genes are TRBV15 and TRBJ2-2, with TRBD2 matching over 8 bases. In germline, CDR1 is LNHNV, CDR2 YYDKDF (reference sequence). This CDR3 has 17 amino acids. With V trimmed by 0 bases and J by 5 bases, 8 bases remained unmatched. For the CDR3, the DNA is TGTGCCACCAGCAGAGATATAATTGCTAGCGGGACCGGGGAGCTGTTTTTT. Its protein product is CATSRDIIASGTGELFF.

The chain is built from TRBV5-1 and TRBJ2-3, with D tentatively TRBD1 or TRBD2 (5 bases each). This CDR3 spans 14 amino acids. V lost 5 bases to trimming and J lost 4 bases, with 14 bases between them. Germline CDR1 reads SGHRS; CDR2 reads YFSETQ. Here the CDR3 reads CASRPGTGADTQYF. For the CDR3, the DNA is TGCGCCAGCAGACCCGGGACGGGCGCAGATACGCAGTATTTT.

The V and J genes are TRBV11-3 and TRBJ2-1, with 11 bases fitting TRBD1. The CDR3 contains 15 residues. Germline CDR1 SGHNT, CDR2 YENEEA. The J segment lost 7 bases and the V segment lost 3 bases, leaving 5 bases of the junction unmatched. The CDR3 nucleotides are TGTGCCAGCAGCTTTGGACAGGGGGCTCATAATGAGCAGTTCTTC. Its protein product is CASSFGQGAHNEQFF.

The rearrangement joins TRBV27 to TRBJ1-2; a weak D match, TRBD1 (6 bases). The CDR3 extends over 13 amino acids. V was pared by 7 bases and J by 7 bases, with 16 bases between. The germline V gene has CDR1 MNHEY and CDR2 SMNVEV (reference sequence). CDR3: CASKTGTRRGYTF. The CDR3 nucleotides read TGTGCCAGCAAAACCGGGACACGACGTGGCTACACCTTC.

V usage is TRBV6-6 and J usage is TRBJ1-1; a possible D gene is TRBD1 (6 bases). The CDR3 has 14 residues. V lost 5 bases and J lost 5, with 15 bases in between. Germline values: CDR1 MNHNY, CDR2 SVGAGI (reference sequence). The CDR3 protein is CASSPYRVETEAFF. In nucleotides, the CDR3 is TGTGCCAGCAGTCCCTACAGGGTAGAAACTGAAGCTTTCTTT.

The chain links TRBV30 to TRBJ1-5; a possible D gene is TRBD1 (5 bases). V lost 4 bases, J lost 0 bases, and 10 bases lay in between. Germline CDR1 reads GTSNPN; CDR2 reads SVGIG (reference sequence). The CDR3 is 14 residues long. The CDR3 coding sequence is TGTGCCTGGACCTTGGGGGGTAGCAATCAGCCCCAGCATTTT. Translating it yields CAWTLGGSNQPQHF.

V and J are TRBV7-2 and TRBJ1-1; D unresolved. Trimming removed 2 bases from V and 0 bases from J, with 7 bases in between. The CDR3 has 14 residues. Looked up from germline, CDR1 is SGHTA and CDR2 is FQGNSA. The CDR3 DNA reads as TGTGCCAGCAGCTTAAATTCAGTGAACACTGAAGCTTTCTTT. It yields the protein CASSLNSVNTEAFF.

J is TRBJ2-7 and V is TRBV7-2; 8 bases agree with TRBD2. The ends lost 5 bases at V and 0 bases at J; junction bases unmatched: 3. The CDR3 is made up of 14 amino acids. Germline V gene data show CDR1 as SGHTA and CDR2 as FQGNSA. The CDR3 is CASSLSGSSYEQYF. CDR3 bases: TGTGCCAGCAGCCTAAGCGGGAGCTCCTACGAGCAGTACTTC.

The chain employs TRBV7-2 and TRBJ2-5, with D hard to call. Trimming stripped 1 base from V and 6 bases from J, with 9 bases between. This CDR3 region has 13 residues. Germline lookup yields CDR1 SGHTA and CDR2 FQGNSA. The CDR3 region is CASSLVVVQTQYF. The CDR3, as DNA: TGTGCCAGCAGCTTAGTGGTTGTGCAGACCCAGTACTTC.